The 21 T cell receptor beta chains presented below share a single source sample, sequenced in a study of regulatory T cells in long-lasting Graves disease. The authors built TCR beta libraries using iRepertoire HTBI primers and Arm-PCR of CDR3 regions. TCRdb ran MiXCR on the multiplex PCR reads and lists one entry per CDR3 protein. The table shows 400,000 to 450,000 distinct CDR3 sequences, with about a quarter occurring only once. Documented time point: persistent/refractory GD, antithyroid drugs over 5 years with positive TRAb. Construction of the TCR library relied on RNA isolated from PBMCs. The starting material was peripheral blood mononuclear cells (PBMCs), obtained when the disease was refractory, from a patient treated with antithyroid drugs. All receptors come from a female donor with Graves disease.

The chain combines TRBV5-6 with TRBJ2-5; 11 bases are shared with TRBD1. The CDR3 spans 16 residues. J lost 7 bases, V lost 2 bases, and 10 bases had no gene match. Germline loops: CDR1 SGHDT, CDR2 YYEEEE. The DNA for the CDR3 is TGTGCCAGCAGCTTTTGGACAGGGGGCGCCGACGGGACCCAGTACTTC. It encodes CASSFWTGGADGTQYF. The full variable domain, its missing parts supplied by reference TRBV5-6 and TRBJ2-5, is DAGVTQSPTHLIKTRGQQVTLRCSPKSGHDTVSWYQQALGQGPQFIFQYYEEEERQRGNFPDRFSGHQFPNYSSELNVNALLLGDSALYLCASSFWTGGADGTQYFGPGTRLLVL.

This clonotype has at least ten counts. This rearrangement joins TRBV11-2 to TRBJ2-7, with TRBD2 matching over 11 bases. Germline CDR1 and CDR2: SGHAT and FQNNGV. Trimming removed 1 base from V and 4 bases from J; junction bases left unmatched: 3. The CDR3 totals 15 residues. The CDR3 bases are TGTGCCAGCAGCTTAGGGCCTAGCGGGAGGTACGAGCAGTACTTC. Its protein product is CASSLGPSGRYEQYF.

This clonotype was counted a few times. The chain couples TRBV3-1 to TRBJ2-5; 7 nucleotides agree with TRBD2. CDR3 length: 17 residues. Germline V gives CDR1 LGHDT, CDR2 YNNKEL (reference sequence). The trim removed 2 bases at V and 1 base at J, leaving 10 bases unmatched. The DNA for the CDR3 is TGTGCCAGCAGCCAAATTGATACGGGAGGCTCCCAAGAGACCCAGTACTTC. Translation gives CASSQIDTGGSQETQYF.

This clonotype was counted many times. This chain joins TRBV2 and TRBJ2-7, with TRBD2 matching over 8 bases. This CDR3 has 14 residues. V lost 2 bases, J lost 4 bases, and 4 bases stayed unmatched. Germline-derived CDR1 and CDR2 are SNHLY and FYNNEI. In DNA, the CDR3 is TGTGCCAGCAGTGAATCTCGCGGGAGGTACGAGCAGTACTTC. Protein product: CASSESRGRYEQYF.

In this sample, this clonotype turned up a few times. This chain links TRBV28 with TRBJ2-2; D not resolved. The CDR3 has 15 residues. V was pared by 7 bases and J by 2 bases, with 14 bases between. From germline, CDR1 is MDHEN and CDR2 SYDVKM. DNA of the CDR3: TGTGCCAGCAACCCCCAGAGAGAAAACACCGGGGAGCTGTTTTTT. This translates into CASNPQRENTGELFF.

This clonotype came up once. This chain connects TRBV7-9 to TRBJ1-4; TRBD1 is a possible D gene (6 bases). This CDR3 is 16 amino acids long. Germline CDR1 reads SEHNR; CDR2 reads FQNEAQ (reference sequence). Trimming shortened V by 2 bases and J by 3 bases, and 13 bases separated the two germline ends. The CDR3 bases are TGTGCCAGCAGCTTATTCGGCGCAGGGGCTAATGAAAAACTGTTTTTT. This encodes CASSLFGAGANEKLFF.

The table lists this clonotype with many counts. The chain combines TRBV7-9 with TRBJ2-7; TRBD2 matches 11 bases. CDR3 length: 15 amino acids. The V gene's germline CDR1 is SEHNR and CDR2 FQNEAQ (reference sequence). The V gene end was trimmed by 1 base and the J gene end by 3 bases; junction bases not matched to a gene: 2. The CDR3 protein is CASSLEGTSGYEQYF. For the CDR3, the DNA is TGTGCCAGCAGCTTAGAGGGGACTAGCGGCTACGAGCAGTACTTC.

The V and J genes are TRBV24-1 and TRBJ1-1, with D uncertain. V dropped 5 bases and J dropped 4 bases, with 7 bases sitting between them. The CDR3 covers 12 residues. CDR1 is KGHDR and CDR2 is SFDVKD in the germline V gene. CDR3 in DNA: TGTGCCACCAGTGGACCGAGCACTGAAGCTTTCTTT. Protein sequence: CATSGPSTEAFF.

This clonotype appeared once. The CDR3 bases are TGTGCCACCAGCTGGGACAGGGGAAATAATCAGCCCCAGCATTTT. Its translation: CATSWDRGNNQPQHF. This chain uses TRBV15 with TRBJ1-5; 10 positions agree with TRBD1. CDR3 length equals 15 residues. With V trimmed by 5 bases and J by 4 bases, 5 bases remained unmatched. CDR1 is LNHNV, CDR2 YYDKDF, per germline (reference sequence).

At least ten counts were recorded for this clonotype. This sequence joins TRBV30 and TRBJ2-2; no firm D call. The V end lost 5 bases, the J end lost 1 base, and 5 bases lay between the germline ends. This CDR3 has 12 residues. Germline values: CDR1 GTSNPN, CDR2 SVGIG (reference sequence). The CDR3, as DNA: TGTGCCTGGTCCAGGAACACCGGGGAGCTGTTTTTT. The encoded protein is CAWSRNTGELFF.

This clonotype was seen ten or more times. The chain recombines TRBV6-1 with TRBJ1-2; unclear D gene. This CDR3 is built from 14 residues. The ends were cut back, 1 base at V and 7 bases at J, with 13 bases in the middle. The germline V gene encodes CDR1 MNHNS and CDR2 SASEGT. In DNA, the CDR3 is TGTGCCAGCAGTGAAGAGAGAAGGTTGGGTGGCTACACCTTC. Translating gives CASSEERRLGGYTF.

The chain has TRBV10-3 and TRBJ1-1; D possibly corresponds to TRBD1 (6 bases). V was trimmed by 10 bases and J by 5 bases, leaving 20 bases between them. The CDR3 length is 14 residues. CDR1 ENHRY and CDR2 SYGVKD come from the germline V gene. Here the CDR3 reads CATRGGGGETEAFF. In DNA, the CDR3 is TGTGCCACCCGGGGGGGCGGGGGCGAGACTGAAGCTTTCTTT.

This clonotype showed up many times. The chain links TRBV7-2 to TRBJ2-5, with a tentative D call TRBD2 (5 bases). The V end was cut by 5 bases, the J end by 3 bases, with 13 bases between. This CDR3 has 14 amino acids. CDR1 and CDR2 from the germline V gene are SGHTA and FQGNSA. CDR3 coding DNA: TGTGCCAGCAGCCCAGGACTGATCGAAGAGACCCAGTACTTC. Encoded protein: CASSPGLIEETQYF.

The table lists this clonotype with a few counts. The rearrangement joins TRBV20-1 to TRBJ1-1; D possibly corresponds to TRBD1 (6 bases). Trimming stripped 6 bases from V and 1 base from J, with 18 bases between. This CDR3 is built from 15 residues. The germline V gene has CDR1 DFQATT and CDR2 SNEGSKA (reference sequence). The CDR3: CSASKGGTANTEAFF. The CDR3 region has the DNA TGCAGTGCCTCCAAGGGGGGGACTGCGAACACTGAAGCTTTCTTT.

This clonotype was observed a few times. The chain couples TRBV5-1 to TRBJ1-1; D is uncertain. Germline loops: CDR1 SGHRS, CDR2 YFSETQ. Deletions cut 2 bases from V and 7 bases from J, with 15 bases between. The CDR3 spans 14 residues. The CDR3 sequence: CASSFSGGEVEAFF. The CDR3 nucleotides are TGCGCCAGCAGCTTTTCGGGCGGGGAAGTTGAAGCTTTCTTT. Supplemented by reference TRBV5-1 and TRBJ1-1, the full variable domain reads KAGVTQTPRYLIKTRGQQVTLSCSPISGHRSVSWYQQTPGQGLQFLFEYFSETQRNKGNFPGRFSGRQFSNSRSEMNVSTLELGDSALYLCASSFSGGEVEAFFGQGTRLTVV.

This clonotype was observed many times. The rearrangement joins TRBV20-1 to TRBJ2-7; 13 bases are a match to TRBD2. CDR1 is DFQATT, CDR2 SNEGSKA, per germline (reference sequence). Trimming took 5 bases from V and 9 from J; bases not matched to a gene: 13. This CDR3 spans 15 amino acids. The CDR3 sequence is CSAFSEGLAGSWQYF. The CDR3 DNA follows: TGCAGTGCTTTTTCTGAGGGACTAGCGGGAAGTTGGCAGTACTTC.

The chain joins TRBV29-1 to TRBJ1-6; maybe TRBD1 (5 bases). Per the germline V gene, CDR1 is SQVTM and CDR2 is ANQGSEA. The CDR3 loop spans 13 amino acids. Trimming left V 5 bases short and J 8 bases short, with 13 bases between. The CDR3 DNA reads TGCAGCGTTCGGACCAGGGCGGATTCACCCCTCCACTTT. It specifies CSVRTRADSPLHF.

The chain uses TRBV4-3 and TRBJ1-1, with a weak D call TRBD1 (6 bases). This CDR3 has 15 residues. CDR1 is LGHNA, CDR2 YSLEER, per germline. The germline V and J ends were trimmed by 1 base and 1 base, with 10 bases remaining between them. In DNA, the CDR3 is TGCGCCAGCAGCCAAGGATTACAGGGGAACACTGAAGCTTTCTTT. Translating gives CASSQGLQGNTEAFF.

This chain connects TRBV6-2 or TRBV6-3 to TRBJ1-3; D is unclear. CDR1 MNHEY and CDR2 SVGEGT come from the germline V gene. The CDR3 totals 16 residues. The V gene lost 7 bases and the J gene lost 0 bases, with 16 bases spanning the gap. CDR3 sequence reads: CASMPTLTSSGNTIYF. CDR3 DNA: TGTGCCAGCATGCCCACCCTGACTAGCTCTGGAAACACCATATATTTT.

There are a few counts of this clonotype. CDR3 residues: CSVDLTGTSYEQYF. CDR3 nucleotides: TGCAGCGTTGATTTAACAGGGACCTCCTACGAGCAGTACTTC. The chain links TRBV29-1 to TRBJ2-7, with D possibly matching TRBD1 (6 bases). The CDR3 extends over 14 amino acids. Deletions cut 3 bases from V and 0 bases from J, with 12 bases between. The germline V gene has CDR1 SQVTM and CDR2 ANQGSEA.

In its sample, this clonotype was seen many times. This sequence joins TRBV28 and TRBJ1-5; the D is unclear. The V gene lost 3 bases and the J gene lost 7 bases, with 13 bases spanning the gap. The CDR3 has 14 amino acids. Per germline, CDR1 MDHEN and CDR2 SYDVKM. The CDR3: CASSFRVGSQPQHF. CDR3 in DNA: TGTGCCAGCAGTTTTAGGGTCGGTAGCCAGCCCCAGCATTTT.